This paragraph reports one T cell receptor (beta chain). As yet, its antigen is unknown. The data derive from a study of T cell responses to AZD1222 COVID-19 vaccine. Points from the study as a whole: There were vaccine-associated CD4 TCRs across spike, dominant at 160-218 and 743-854.

Produced via immunoSEQ multiplex PCR; TCRdb's table is partial and in-frame only. The table includes about 160,000 clones, roughly 94% detected once. V lost 0 bases and J lost 8, with 17 bases in between. Germline V gene sequence: CDR1 LGHNA, CDR2 YNFKEQ. The CDR3 contains 16 residues. The chain carries TRBV4-2 and TRBJ1-5, with no clear D. This specimen was peripheral blood, taken on day 0 of MenACWY control vaccination. This receptor was taken from an adult in good health. CDR3 protein: CASSQERSIVGEPQHF. CDR3 DNA: TGTGCCAGCAGCCAAGAAAGGAGCATCGTGGGTGAGCCCCAGCATTTT.